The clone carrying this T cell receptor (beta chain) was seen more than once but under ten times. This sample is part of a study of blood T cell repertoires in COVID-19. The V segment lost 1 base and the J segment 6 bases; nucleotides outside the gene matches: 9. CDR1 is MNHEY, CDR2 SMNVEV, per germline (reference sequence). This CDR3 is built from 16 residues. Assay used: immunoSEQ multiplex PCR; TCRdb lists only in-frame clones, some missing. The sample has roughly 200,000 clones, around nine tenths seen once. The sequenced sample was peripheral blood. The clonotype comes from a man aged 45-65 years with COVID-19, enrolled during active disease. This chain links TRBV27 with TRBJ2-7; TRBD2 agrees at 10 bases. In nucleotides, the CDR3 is TGTGCCAGCAGTTTATTGAGCGGGAGGGCCATAGGCGAGCAGTACTTC. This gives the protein CASSLLSGRAIGEQYF.